This entry is about one TCR beta chain. Its antigen is unknown. The length of the CDR3 is 15 residues. The study made its TRB cDNA libraries by 5' RACE, adding UMI labels. TCRdb reprocessed the 5' RACE reads, with one entry per CDR3 protein and no DNA. This sample's table has 50,000 to 60,000 distinct CDR3 sequences. This entry belongs to a study of CXCR3-negative and CXCR3-positive naive CD8 T cells. Study at large: With about 1.5 +/- 0.3 million reads per library, the TRB reads numbered about 135 million in total.

Findings of the study overall: TCR strength was inferred from TRB CDR3 properties, while surface CD5 was comparable between naive subsets. For CXCR3-positive naive cells, TRB CDR3s were more hydrophobic than those of CXCR3-negative naive cells. In naive cells, CXCR3-negative and CXCR3-positive subsets had similar TRBV-TRBJ usage; memory cells differed.

Sequencing was carried out using naive CXCR3+ CD8+ T cells from blood. The sample's subset: CD45RO-CCR7+CD27+CD95- naive CD8+ T cells expressing CXCR3 (TNR3+). V is TRBV12-3 or TRBV12-4 and J is TRBJ2-1; with no DNA, the TCRdb D assignment of TRBD2 cannot be verified. This clonotype originated in a human donor in good health. Some clones in this sample may be carry-over from other donors' samples. CDR3 region: CASSLIAGGVNEQFF.